This T cell receptor beta chain was captured by sequencing in a study of beta chain bispecific antibodies for T cell cancers. At the level of the study: The leukemia lines expressed TRBV12-3 (Jurkat) and TRBV5-5 (HPB-ALL). Study-wide results and limits: TRBV5-5 signal dropped around 98% after anti-TRBV5-5; TRBV5-6 dropped roughly 94%. Normal T cells contributed less of the targeted TRBV signal than the leukemia cells did.

Blood mononuclear cells were expanded for around three days using either OKT3 anti-CD3 antibody or CD3/CD28 beads. Around 50,000 normal T cells were cocultured with around 50,000 target cells and bispecific antibody. There are many counts of this clonotype. Its target is not known. Each CDR3 protein gets one entry after TCRdb re-called the 5' RACE reads with MiXCR. Of 9,000 or so distinct CDR3 sequences listed, around 2.3% were seen once; the top ten hold about 66%. The CDR3 runs to 13 residues. The germline gives CDR1 KGHSH, CDR2 LQKENI. Trimming shortened V by 3 bases and J by 2 bases, and 7 bases separated the two germline ends.

The source material was T cells from a healthy donor cultured with Jurkat leukemia cells, sampled from a culture containing an anti-CD19 bispecific antibody. The source of this sequence is a human donor in good health. Some clones in this sample may be carry-over from other donors' samples. The rearrangement links TRBV18 to TRBJ1-2; unclear D gene. The DNA for the CDR3 is TGTGCCAGCTCACCGGCCAGAAACTATGGCTACACCTTC. This sequence encodes CASSPARNYGYTF. The full variable domain, its missing parts supplied by reference TRBV18 and TRBJ1-2, is NAGVMQNPRHLVRRRGQEARLRCSPMKGHSHVYWYRQLPEEGLKFMVYLQKENIIDESGMPKERFSAEFPKEGPSILRIQQVVRGDSAAYFCASSPARNYGYTFGSGTRLTVV.